This TCR beta chain was obtained from a study of CDR3 diversity in severe acne. Trimming took off 3 bases at V and 2 bases at J, with 17 bases between the two ends. Germline loops: CDR1 MGHDK, CDR2 SYGVNS. The length of the CDR3 is 18 residues. This clonotype has just a few counts. A single record per CDR3 protein comes from TCRdb applying MiXCR to the PCR reads. The sample includes more than 85,000 distinct CDR3 sequences, 51% of them seen just once. The sequence came from a male donor with acne. Sequencing was performed on blood. The chain joins TRBV25-1 to TRBJ2-6, with D maybe TRBD1 (6 bases). In DNA form, the CDR3 reads TGTGCCAGCAGTGACGGTCAGTGGCAGGGGACTGGGGCCAACGTCCTGACTTTC. This encodes CASSDGQWQGTGANVLTF.